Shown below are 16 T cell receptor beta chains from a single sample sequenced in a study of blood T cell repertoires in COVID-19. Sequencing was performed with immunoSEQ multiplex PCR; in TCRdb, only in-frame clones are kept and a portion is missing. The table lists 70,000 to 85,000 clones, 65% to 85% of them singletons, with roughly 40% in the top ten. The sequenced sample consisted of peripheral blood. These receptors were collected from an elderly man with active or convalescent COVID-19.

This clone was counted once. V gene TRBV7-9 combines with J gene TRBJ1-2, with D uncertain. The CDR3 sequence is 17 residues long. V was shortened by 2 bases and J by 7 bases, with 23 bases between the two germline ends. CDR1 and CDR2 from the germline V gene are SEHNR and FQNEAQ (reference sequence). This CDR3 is CASSLFMRESSHSGYTF. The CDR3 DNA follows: TGTGCCAGCAGCTTATTTATGCGGGAAAGTTCACATAGTGGCTACACCTTC.

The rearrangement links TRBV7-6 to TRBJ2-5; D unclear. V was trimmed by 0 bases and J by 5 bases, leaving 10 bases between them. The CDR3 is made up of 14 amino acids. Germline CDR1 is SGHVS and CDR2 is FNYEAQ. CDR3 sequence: CASSLAARRETQYF. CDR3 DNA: TGTGCCAGCAGCTTAGCCGCGCGTCGGGAGACCCAGTACTTC.

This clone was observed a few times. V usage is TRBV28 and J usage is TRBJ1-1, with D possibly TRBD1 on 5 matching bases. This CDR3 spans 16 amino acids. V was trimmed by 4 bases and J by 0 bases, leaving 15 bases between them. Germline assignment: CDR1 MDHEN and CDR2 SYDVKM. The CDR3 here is CASSSPSRQLNTEAFF. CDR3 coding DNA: TGTGCCAGCAGTTCCCCATCCCGACAGCTGAACACTGAAGCTTTCTTT.

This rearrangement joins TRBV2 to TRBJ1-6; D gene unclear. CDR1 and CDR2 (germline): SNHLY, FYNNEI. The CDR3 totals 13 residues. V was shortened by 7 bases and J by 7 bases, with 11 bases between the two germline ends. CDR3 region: CASTQERNSPLHF. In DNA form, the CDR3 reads TGTGCCAGCACCCAAGAGCGAAATTCACCCCTCCACTTT.

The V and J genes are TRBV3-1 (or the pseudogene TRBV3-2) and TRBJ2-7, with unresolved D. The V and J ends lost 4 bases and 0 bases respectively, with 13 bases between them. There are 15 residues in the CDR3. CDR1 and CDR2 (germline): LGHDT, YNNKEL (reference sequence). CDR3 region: CASSLYGSSSYEQYF. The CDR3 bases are TGTGCCAGCAGCCTTTACGGGTCTAGCTCCTACGAGCAGTACTTC.

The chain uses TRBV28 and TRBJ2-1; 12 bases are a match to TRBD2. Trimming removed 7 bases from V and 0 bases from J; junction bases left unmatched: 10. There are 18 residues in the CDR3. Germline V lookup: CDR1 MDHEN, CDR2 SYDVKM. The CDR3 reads CASTPGTSGPSSYNEQFF. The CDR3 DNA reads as TGTGCCAGCACTCCAGGGACTAGCGGGCCGAGCTCCTACAATGAGCAGTTCTTC.

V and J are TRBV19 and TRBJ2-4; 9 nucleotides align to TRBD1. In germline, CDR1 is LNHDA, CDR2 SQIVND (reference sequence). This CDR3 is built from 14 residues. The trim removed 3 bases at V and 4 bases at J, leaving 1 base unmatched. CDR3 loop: CASSMGQGKNIQYF. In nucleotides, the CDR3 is TGTGCCAGTAGTATGGGACAGGGAAAAAACATTCAGTACTTC.

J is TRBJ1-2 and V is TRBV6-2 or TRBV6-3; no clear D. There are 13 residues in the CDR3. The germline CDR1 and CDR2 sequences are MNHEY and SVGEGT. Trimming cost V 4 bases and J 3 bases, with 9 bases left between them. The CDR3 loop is CASSSSGDYGYTF. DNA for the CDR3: TGTGCCAGCAGTTCCTCGGGAGACTATGGCTACACCTTC.

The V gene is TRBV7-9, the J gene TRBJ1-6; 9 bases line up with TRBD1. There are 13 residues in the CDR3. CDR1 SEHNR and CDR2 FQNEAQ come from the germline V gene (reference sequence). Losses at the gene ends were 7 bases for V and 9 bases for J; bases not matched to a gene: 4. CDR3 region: CASKDRGASPLHF. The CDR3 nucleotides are TGTGCCAGCAAGGACAGGGGTGCTTCACCCCTCCACTTT.

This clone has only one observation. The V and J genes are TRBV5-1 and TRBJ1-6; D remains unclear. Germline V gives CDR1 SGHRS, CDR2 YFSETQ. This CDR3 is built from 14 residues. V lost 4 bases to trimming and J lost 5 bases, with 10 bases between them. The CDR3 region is CASSLRGNNSPLHF. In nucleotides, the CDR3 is TGCGCCAGCAGCCTCCGGGGTAATAATTCACCCCTCCACTTT.

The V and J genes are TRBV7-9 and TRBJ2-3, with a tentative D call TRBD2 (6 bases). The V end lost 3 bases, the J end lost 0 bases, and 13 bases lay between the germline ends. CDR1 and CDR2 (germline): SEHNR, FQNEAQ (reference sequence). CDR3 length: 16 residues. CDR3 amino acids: CASSLQGLPSTDTQYF. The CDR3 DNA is TGTGCCAGCAGCTTGCAGGGACTCCCTAGCACAGATACGCAGTATTTT.

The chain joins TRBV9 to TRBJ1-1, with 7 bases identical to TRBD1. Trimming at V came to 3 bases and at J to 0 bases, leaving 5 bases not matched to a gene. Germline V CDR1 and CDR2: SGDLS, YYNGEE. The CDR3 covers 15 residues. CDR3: CASSAHRGMNTEAFF. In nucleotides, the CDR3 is TGTGCCAGCAGCGCCCACAGGGGCATGAACACTGAAGCTTTCTTT.

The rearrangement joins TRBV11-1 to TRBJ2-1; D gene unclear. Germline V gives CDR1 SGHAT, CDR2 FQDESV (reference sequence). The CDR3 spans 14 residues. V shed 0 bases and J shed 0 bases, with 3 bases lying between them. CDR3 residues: CASSLASSYNEQFF. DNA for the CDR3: TGTGCCAGCAGCTTAGCGAGCTCCTACAATGAGCAGTTCTTC.

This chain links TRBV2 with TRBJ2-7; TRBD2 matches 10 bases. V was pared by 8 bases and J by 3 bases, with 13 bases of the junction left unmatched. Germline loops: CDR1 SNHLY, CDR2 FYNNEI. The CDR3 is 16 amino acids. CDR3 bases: TGTGCCAGCCTTAAAACCGGGACTAGCGATCTCTACGAGCAGTACTTC. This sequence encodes CASLKTGTSDLYEQYF.

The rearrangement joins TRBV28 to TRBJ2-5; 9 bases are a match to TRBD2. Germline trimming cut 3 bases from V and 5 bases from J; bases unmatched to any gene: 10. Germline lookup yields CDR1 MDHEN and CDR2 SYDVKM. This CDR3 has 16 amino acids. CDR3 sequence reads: CASSFFDSGRGETQYF. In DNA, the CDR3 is TGTGCCAGCAGTTTCTTCGATAGCGGGAGAGGGGAGACCCAGTACTTC.

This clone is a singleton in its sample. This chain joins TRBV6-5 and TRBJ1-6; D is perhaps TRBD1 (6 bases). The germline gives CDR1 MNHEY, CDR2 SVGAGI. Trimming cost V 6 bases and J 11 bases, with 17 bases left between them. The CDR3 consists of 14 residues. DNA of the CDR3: TGTGCCAGCAGCCGGGACACTCGGGATACACCCCTCCACTTT. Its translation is CASSRDTRDTPLHF.